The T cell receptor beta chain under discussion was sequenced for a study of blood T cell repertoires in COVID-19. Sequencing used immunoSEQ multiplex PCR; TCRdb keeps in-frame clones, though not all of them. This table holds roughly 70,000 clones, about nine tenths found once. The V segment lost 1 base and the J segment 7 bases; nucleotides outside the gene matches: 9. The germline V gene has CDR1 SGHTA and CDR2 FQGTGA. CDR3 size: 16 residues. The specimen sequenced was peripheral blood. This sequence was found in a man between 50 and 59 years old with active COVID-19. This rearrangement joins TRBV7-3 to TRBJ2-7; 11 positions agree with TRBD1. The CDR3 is CASSLKRTGGLSEQYF. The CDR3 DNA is TGTGCCAGCAGCTTAAAGAGGACAGGGGGCCTTTCGGAGCAGTACTTC. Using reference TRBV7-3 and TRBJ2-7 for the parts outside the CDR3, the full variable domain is GAGVSQTPSNKVTEKGKYVELRCDPISGHTALYWYRQSLGQGPEFLIYFQGTGAADDSGLPNDRFFAVRPEGSVSTLKIQRTERGDSAVYLCASSLKRTGGLSEQYFGPGTRLTVT.